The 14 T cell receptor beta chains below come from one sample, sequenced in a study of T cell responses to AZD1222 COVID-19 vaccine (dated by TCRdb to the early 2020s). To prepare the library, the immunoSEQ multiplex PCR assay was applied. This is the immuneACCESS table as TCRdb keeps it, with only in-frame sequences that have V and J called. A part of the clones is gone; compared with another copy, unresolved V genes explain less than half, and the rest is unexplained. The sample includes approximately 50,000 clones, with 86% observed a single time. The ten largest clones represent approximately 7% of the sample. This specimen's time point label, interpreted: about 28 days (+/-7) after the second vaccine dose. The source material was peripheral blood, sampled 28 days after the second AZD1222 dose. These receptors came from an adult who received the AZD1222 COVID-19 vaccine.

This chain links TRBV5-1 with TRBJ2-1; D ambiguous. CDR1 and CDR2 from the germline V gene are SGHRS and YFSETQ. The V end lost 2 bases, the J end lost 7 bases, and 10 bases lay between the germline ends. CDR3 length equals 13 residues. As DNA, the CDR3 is TGCGCCAGCAGCTTCTCGGGCCTAAATGAGCAGTTCTTC. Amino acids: CASSFSGLNEQFF. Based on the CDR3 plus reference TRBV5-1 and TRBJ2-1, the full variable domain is KAGVTQTPRYLIKTRGQQVTLSCSPISGHRSVSWYQQTPGQGLQFLFEYFSETQRNKGNFPGRFSGRQFSNSRSEMNVSTLELGDSALYLCASSFSGLNEQFFGPGTRLTVL.

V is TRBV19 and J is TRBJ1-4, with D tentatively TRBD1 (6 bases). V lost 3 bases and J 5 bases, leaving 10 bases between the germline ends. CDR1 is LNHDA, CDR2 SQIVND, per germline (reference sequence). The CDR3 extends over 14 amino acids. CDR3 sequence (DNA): TGTGCCAGTAGTATTAACAGGGACAATGAAAAACTGTTTTTT. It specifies CASSINRDNEKLFF.

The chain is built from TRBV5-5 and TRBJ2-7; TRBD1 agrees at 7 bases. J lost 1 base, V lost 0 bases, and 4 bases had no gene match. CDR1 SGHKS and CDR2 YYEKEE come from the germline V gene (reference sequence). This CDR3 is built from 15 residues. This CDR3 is CASSLGQGLSYEQYF. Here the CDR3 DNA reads TGTGCCAGCAGCTTGGGACAGGGCCTTTCCTACGAGCAGTACTTC.

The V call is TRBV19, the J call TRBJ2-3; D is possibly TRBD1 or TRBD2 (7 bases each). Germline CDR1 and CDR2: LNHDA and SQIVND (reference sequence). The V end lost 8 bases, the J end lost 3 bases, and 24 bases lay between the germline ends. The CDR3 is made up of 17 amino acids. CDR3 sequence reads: CASSGGALPSYTDTQYF. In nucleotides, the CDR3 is TGTGCCAGTTCAGGGGGGGCCCTTCCCAGCTATACAGATACGCAGTATTTT.

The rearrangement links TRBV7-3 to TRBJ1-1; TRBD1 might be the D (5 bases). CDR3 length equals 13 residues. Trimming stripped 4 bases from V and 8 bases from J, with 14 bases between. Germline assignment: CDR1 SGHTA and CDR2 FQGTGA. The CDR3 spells CASSSGTFSEAFF. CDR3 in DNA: TGTGCCAGCAGCTCGGGGACTTTTTCCGAAGCTTTCTTT.

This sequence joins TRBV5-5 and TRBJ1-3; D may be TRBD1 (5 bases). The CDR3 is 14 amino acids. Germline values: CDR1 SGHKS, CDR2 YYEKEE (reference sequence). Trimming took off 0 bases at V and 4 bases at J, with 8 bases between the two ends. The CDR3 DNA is TGTGCCAGCAGCTTGGTAGGGGACGGAAACACCATATATTTT. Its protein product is CASSLVGDGNTIYF.

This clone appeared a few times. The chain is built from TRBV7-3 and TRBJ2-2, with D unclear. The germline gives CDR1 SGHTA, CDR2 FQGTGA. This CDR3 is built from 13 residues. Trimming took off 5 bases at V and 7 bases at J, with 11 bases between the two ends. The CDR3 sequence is CASSPIIYGELFF. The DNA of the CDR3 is TGTGCCAGCAGCCCAATCATATACGGGGAGCTGTTTTTT.

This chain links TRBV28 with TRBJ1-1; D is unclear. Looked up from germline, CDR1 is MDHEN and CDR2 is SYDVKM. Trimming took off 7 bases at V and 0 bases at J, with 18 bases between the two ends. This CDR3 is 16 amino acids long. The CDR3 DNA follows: TGTGCCAGCACTTGGACTGCTACGAGAATGAACACTGAAGCTTTCTTT. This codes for CASTWTATRMNTEAFF.

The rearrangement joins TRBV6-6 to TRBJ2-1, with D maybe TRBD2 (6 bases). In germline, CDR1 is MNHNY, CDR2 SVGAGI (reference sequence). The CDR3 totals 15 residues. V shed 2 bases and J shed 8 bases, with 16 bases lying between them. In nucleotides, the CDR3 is TGTGCCAGCAGTTACCAGGAGACTAGTATCGATGAGCAGTTCTTC. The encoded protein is CASSYQETSIDEQFF.

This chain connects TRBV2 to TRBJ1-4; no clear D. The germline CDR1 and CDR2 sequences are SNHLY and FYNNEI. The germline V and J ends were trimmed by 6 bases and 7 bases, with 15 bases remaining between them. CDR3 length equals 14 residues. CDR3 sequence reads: CASRALKASEKLFF. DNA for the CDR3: TGTGCCAGCAGGGCCTTAAAAGCGAGTGAAAAACTGTTTTTT.

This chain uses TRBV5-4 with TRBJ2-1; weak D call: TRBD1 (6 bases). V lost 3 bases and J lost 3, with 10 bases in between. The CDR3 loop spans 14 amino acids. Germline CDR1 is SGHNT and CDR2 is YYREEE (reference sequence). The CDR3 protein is CASSSGTSYNEQFF. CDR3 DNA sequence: TGTGCCAGCAGCTCCGGGACAAGCTACAATGAGCAGTTCTTC.

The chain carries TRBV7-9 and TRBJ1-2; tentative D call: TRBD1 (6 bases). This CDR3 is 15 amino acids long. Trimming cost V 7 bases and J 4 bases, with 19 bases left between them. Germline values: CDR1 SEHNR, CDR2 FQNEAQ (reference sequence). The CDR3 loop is CASTLGGGSSYGYTF. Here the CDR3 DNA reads TGTGCCAGCACCCTCGGAGGGGGGAGCTCCTATGGCTACACCTTC.

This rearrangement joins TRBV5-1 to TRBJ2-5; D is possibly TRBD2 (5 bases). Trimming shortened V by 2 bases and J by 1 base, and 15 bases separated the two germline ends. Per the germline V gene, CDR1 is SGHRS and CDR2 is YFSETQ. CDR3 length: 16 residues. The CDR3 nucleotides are TGCGCCAGCAGCTTAGCGGTGGTCCCCTTCCAAGAGACCCAGTACTTC. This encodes CASSLAVVPFQETQYF.

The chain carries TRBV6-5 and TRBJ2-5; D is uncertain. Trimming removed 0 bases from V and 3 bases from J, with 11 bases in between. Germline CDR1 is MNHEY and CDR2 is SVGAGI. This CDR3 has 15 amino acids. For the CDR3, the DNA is TGTGCCAGCAGTTACTCGACCCAACTCAAAGAGACCCAGTACTTC. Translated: CASSYSTQLKETQYF.